The 30 T cell receptor beta chains below were found in one sample sequenced in a study of blood T cell repertoires in COVID-19. This table comes from immunoSEQ multiplex PCR, and its TCRdb copy is limited to in-frame clones, with some not included. In the table there are 60,000 to 75,000 clones, under 85% of which are singletons. Input material: peripheral blood. These receptors came from a woman between 45 and 60 years old with acute or convalescent COVID-19.

The genes are TRBV7-8 and TRBJ2-1; 10 nucleotides agree with TRBD2. The trim removed 7 bases at V and 3 bases at J, leaving 6 bases unmatched. CDR3 length equals 15 residues. Germline CDR1 is SGHVS and CDR2 is FQNEAQ. CDR3 DNA sequence: TGTGCCAGCAACCCGTCTAGCGGGAGCTACAATGAGCAGTTCTTC. This gives the protein CASNPSSGSYNEQFF. Drawing the rest from reference TRBV7-8 and TRBJ2-1, the complete variable domain is GAGVSQSPRYKVAKRGQDVALRCDPISGHVSLFWYQQALGQGPEFLTYFQNEAQLDKSGLPSDRFFAERPEGSVSTLKIQRTQQEDSAVYLCASNPSSGSYNEQFFGPGTRLTVL.

This clone showed up just a few times. The genes are TRBV28 and TRBJ2-1; weak D call: TRBD1 (5 bases). V gave up 0 bases and J gave up 7 bases, with 10 bases separating them. Germline CDR1 is MDHEN and CDR2 is SYDVKM. The CDR3 has 14 residues. CDR3 sequence reads: CASSLWYRMNEQFF. Written as DNA, the CDR3 is TGTGCCAGCAGTTTATGGTACAGGATGAATGAGCAGTTCTTC.

This clone was seen only a few times. The chain carries TRBV11-2 and TRBJ2-3, with no clear D. Germline assignment: CDR1 SGHAT and CDR2 FQNNGV. The germline V and J ends were trimmed by 4 bases and 3 bases, with 11 bases remaining between them. The CDR3 sequence is 14 residues long. Written as DNA, the CDR3 is TGTGCCAGCAGCTCCCCCCGGTGGACAGATACGCAGTATTTT. Residues: CASSSPRWTDTQYF.

The chain uses TRBV6-5 and TRBJ1-4; 7 nucleotides align to TRBD1. V lost 6 bases, J lost 6 bases, and 7 bases stayed unmatched. From germline, CDR1 is MNHEY and CDR2 SVGAGI. The CDR3 loop spans 14 amino acids. The CDR3 here is CASRLQGIHEKLFF. The DNA of the CDR3 is TGTGCCAGCAGGCTACAGGGGATCCATGAAAAACTGTTTTTT.

V gene TRBV6-5 combines with J gene TRBJ2-1; TRBD2 agrees at 8 bases. This CDR3 is 15 amino acids long. V shed 8 bases, J shed 6 bases, and the junction held 12 bases outside the gene matches. CDR1 MNHEY and CDR2 SVGAGI come from the germline V gene. The CDR3: CASQRAGVRSNEQFF. CDR3 nucleotides: TGTGCCAGCCAACGAGCGGGAGTAAGAAGCAATGAGCAGTTCTTC.

V gene TRBV3-1 (or the pseudogene TRBV3-2) combines with J gene TRBJ1-1; D gene unclear. The CDR3 length is 15 residues. Germline V gene lookup returns CDR1 LGHDT and CDR2 YNNKEL (reference sequence). Trimming took 0 bases from V and 0 from J, leaving 8 bases between them. CDR3 residues: CASSQEEWVNTEAFF. In nucleotides, the CDR3 is TGTGCCAGCAGCCAAGAGGAGTGGGTGAACACTGAAGCTTTCTTT.

The chain combines TRBV4-1 with TRBJ2-1; TRBD2 is a possible D gene (6 bases). The CDR3 consists of 15 residues. Trimming removed 2 bases at V and 9 bases at J, with 17 bases between. CDR1 is MGHRA and CDR2 is YSYEKL in the germline V gene. The CDR3 sequence: CASSQLQTSLGEQFF. The CDR3 coding sequence is TGCGCCAGCAGCCAACTACAGACTAGTTTAGGTGAGCAGTTCTTC.

The chain couples TRBV4-1 to TRBJ2-7, with 14 bases aligning to TRBD2. The CDR3 has 18 amino acids. The V and J ends lost 0 bases and 6 bases, in that order; junction bases with no gene match: 10. CDR1 and CDR2 (germline): MGHRA, YSYEKL. The CDR3: CASSQDWGLAGEQPEQYF. Written as DNA, the CDR3 is TGCGCCAGCAGCCAAGACTGGGGACTAGCGGGAGAACAGCCCGAGCAGTACTTC.

In this sample, this clone turned up once. V usage is TRBV7-9 and J usage is TRBJ1-1; D may be TRBD1 (5 bases). This CDR3 comprises 15 residues. V was clipped by 6 bases and J by 5 bases, with 19 bases between them. Germline CDR1 SEHNR, CDR2 FQNEAQ (reference sequence). CDR3 bases: TGTGCCAGCAGACCCGAGGAGGGGAGGTTGACTGAAGCTTTCTTT. It specifies CASRPEEGRLTEAFF.

The chain uses TRBV15 and TRBJ2-7; D unresolved. CDR1 is LNHNV and CDR2 is YYDKDF in the germline V gene (reference sequence). Between the trimmed V and J ends, which lost 0 bases and 6 bases, there was a span of 9 bases. The CDR3 consists of 13 residues. CDR3 DNA sequence: TGTGCCACCAGCAGAGATTTTAGCTCCGAGCAGTACTTC. Translation gives CATSRDFSSEQYF.

The table lists this clone with a few counts. CDR3 protein: CASSPRQGNEKLFF. CDR3 DNA sequence: TGTGCCAGCTCACCAAGACAGGGGAATGAAAAACTGTTTTTT. The chain employs TRBV18 and TRBJ1-4; 8 bases agree with TRBD1. The germline CDR1 and CDR2 sequences are KGHSH and LQKENI. CDR3 length: 14 amino acids. Trimming took 2 bases from V and 5 from J; bases not matched to a gene: 1. Full variable domain (outside the CDR3, taken from reference TRBV18 and TRBJ1-4): NAGVMQNPRHLVRRRGQEARLRCSPMKGHSHVYWYRQLPEEGLKFMVYLQKENIIDESGMPKERFSAEFPKEGPSILRIQQVVRGDSAAYFCASSPRQGNEKLFFGSGTQLSVL.

V and J are TRBV19 and TRBJ1-5, with D perhaps matching TRBD1 (6 bases). CDR1 and CDR2 (germline): LNHDA, SQIVND (reference sequence). V dropped 7 bases and J dropped 2 bases, with 15 bases sitting between them. This CDR3 contains 15 residues. CDR3 region: CASNPPGHRNQPQHF. The CDR3 DNA sequence: TGTGCCAGTAATCCACCGGGACACCGCAATCAGCCCCAGCATTTT.

This chain connects TRBV7-4 to TRBJ2-5, with 10 bases that match TRBD2. The V segment lost 4 bases and the J segment 5 bases; nucleotides outside the gene matches: 4. The CDR3 consists of 14 residues. Germline V gene lookup returns CDR1 SGHVT and CDR2 SQSDAQ. Here the CDR3 reads CASSSSGSWETQYF. DNA for the CDR3: TGTGCCAGCAGCTCTAGCGGGAGCTGGGAGACCCAGTACTTC.

The chain couples TRBV6-5 to TRBJ2-7, with D possibly TRBD1 on 5 matching bases. Germline CDR1 and CDR2: MNHEY and SVGAGI. The CDR3 is made up of 14 amino acids. V was pared by 8 bases and J by 0 bases, with 14 bases between. The CDR3 reads CASRSGATSYEQYF. Written as DNA, the CDR3 is TGTGCCAGCCGGTCTGGGGCAACCTCCTACGAGCAGTACTTC.

The chain carries TRBV7-6 and TRBJ2-3; perhaps TRBD2 as D (6 bases). The CDR3 is made up of 16 amino acids. Germline V CDR1 and CDR2: SGHVS, FNYEAQ. Trimming cost V 2 bases and J 0 bases, with 12 bases left between them. For the CDR3, the DNA is TGTGCCAGCAGCTTATTCGGCGGGGCAAGCACAGATACGCAGTATTTT. This sequence encodes CASSLFGGASTDTQYF.

A few counts support this clone. V usage is TRBV7-3 and J usage is TRBJ2-5; D remains unclear. Germline values: CDR1 SGHTA, CDR2 FQGTGA. The CDR3 spans 13 residues. V was pared by 5 bases and J by 1 base, with 8 bases between. The CDR3 coding sequence is TGTGCCAGCAGCCGAACGGGCCAAGAGACCCAGTACTTC. Translated: CASSRTGQETQYF.

CDR3 residues: CAWSLTGGNSNQPQHF. As DNA, the CDR3 is TGTGCCTGGAGTTTGACTGGCGGGAATAGCAATCAGCCCCAGCATTTT. The chain couples TRBV30 to TRBJ1-5, with D unclear. V shed 2 bases and J shed 0 bases, with 14 bases lying between them. There are 16 residues in the CDR3. Per germline, CDR1 GTSNPN and CDR2 SVGIG (reference sequence). Using reference TRBV30 and TRBJ1-5 for the parts outside the CDR3, the full variable domain is SQTIHQWPATLVQPVGSPLSLECTVEGTSNPNLYWYRQAAGRGLQLLFYSVGIGQISSEVPQNLSASRPQDRQFILSSKKLLLSDSGFYLCAWSLTGGNSNQPQHFGDGTRLSIL.

CDR3 in amino acids: CASSIRESGNQPQHF. In DNA form, the CDR3 reads TGTGCCAGTAGTATTCGGGAATCCGGCAATCAGCCCCAGCATTTT. The chain carries TRBV19 and TRBJ1-5; D is ambiguous. CDR3 length equals 15 residues. In germline, CDR1 is LNHDA, CDR2 SQIVND (reference sequence). V was pared by 3 bases and J by 2 bases, with 11 bases between.

The V and J genes are TRBV4-1 and TRBJ2-1; 8 bases map to TRBD2. The V gene's germline CDR1 is MGHRA and CDR2 YSYEKL. The CDR3 is 17 residues long. V trimming: 0 bases; J trimming: 12 bases; junction bases outside the gene matches: 16. The CDR3 sequence is CASSQDGPAGASPGQFF. CDR3 bases: TGCGCCAGCAGCCAAGATGGTCCAGCGGGAGCCTCTCCGGGGCAGTTCTTC.

The rearrangement joins TRBV7-9 to TRBJ1-5; TRBD1 agrees at 8 bases. V lost 5 bases to trimming and J lost 0 bases; unmatched junction nucleotides: 3. This CDR3 comprises 15 residues. The germline V gene has CDR1 SEHNR and CDR2 FQNEAQ (reference sequence). In nucleotides, the CDR3 is TGTGCCAGCAGCCGGACAGGGAATAGCAATCAGCCCCAGCATTTT. Its translation is CASSRTGNSNQPQHF.

This chain uses TRBV29-1 with TRBJ2-7; D is uncertain. V was trimmed by 1 base and J by 4 bases, leaving 8 bases between them. Germline V gives CDR1 SQVTM, CDR2 ANQGSEA. CDR3 length equals 12 residues. CDR3 sequence: CSVEGERYEQYF. The DNA of the CDR3 is TGCAGCGTTGAAGGCGAGAGGTACGAGCAGTACTTC.

A few counts support this clone. The chain joins TRBV28 to TRBJ1-6; tentatively, D is TRBD1 (5 bases). The CDR3 contains 13 residues. CDR1 and CDR2 from the germline V gene are MDHEN and SYDVKM. Trimming left V 2 bases short and J 10 bases short, with 9 bases between. In DNA form, the CDR3 reads TGTGCCAGCAGTTTAGCAGGGCGATCACCCCTCCACTTT. It yields the protein CASSLAGRSPLHF.

In its sample, this clone was seen many times. The chain employs TRBV9 and TRBJ2-1; weak D call: TRBD1 (6 bases). This CDR3 comprises 16 residues. CDR1 is SGDLS, CDR2 YYNGEE, per germline. V was shortened by 3 bases and J by 5 bases, with 18 bases between the two germline ends. The CDR3 DNA follows: TGTGCCAGCAGCGGGACTGTAGGGGGAGTAAACAATGAGCAGTTCTTC. Protein: CASSGTVGGVNNEQFF.

The J gene is TRBJ2-1, the V gene TRBV5-1; TRBD2 matches 10 bases. The CDR3 runs 15 residues. CDR1 and CDR2 from the germline V gene are SGHRS and YFSETQ. J gave up 6 bases and V 4 bases, and 7 bases lay outside the gene matches. The CDR3 bases are TGCGCCAGCAGCACCAGCGGGGGGGCCGGCAATGAGCAGTTCTTC. Translated, it gives CASSTSGGAGNEQFF.

The chain recombines TRBV19 with TRBJ2-3; 9 bases are a match to TRBD2. The CDR3 contains 15 residues. J gave up 2 bases and V 7 bases, and 7 bases lay outside the gene matches. Germline CDR1 LNHDA, CDR2 SQIVND (reference sequence). Written as DNA, the CDR3 is TGTGCCAGTACGGGGGGCGGGAGGGCCACAGATACGCAGTATTTT. Amino acid sequence: CASTGGGRATDTQYF.

The J gene is TRBJ2-3, the V gene TRBV27; the match to TRBD2 covers 8 bases. The V gene's germline CDR1 is MNHEY and CDR2 SMNVEV (reference sequence). The V gene end was trimmed by 9 bases and the J gene end by 4 bases; junction bases not matched to a gene: 9. The CDR3 spans 14 residues. The CDR3 spells CASGSGSRADTQYF. The DNA for the CDR3 is TGTGCCAGTGGCAGCGGGAGCAGGGCAGATACGCAGTATTTT.

This sequence joins TRBV18 and TRBJ1-4; 9 bases fit TRBD1. This CDR3 is built from 16 residues. Looked up from germline, CDR1 is KGHSH and CDR2 is LQKENI. V dropped 5 bases and J dropped 7; count of bases not matched to a gene: 11. The CDR3 sequence: CASSETAGQGREKLFF. The CDR3 nucleotides read TGTGCCAGCTCAGAAACAGCGGGACAGGGACGTGAAAAACTGTTTTTT.

This rearrangement joins TRBV6-6 to TRBJ1-1; D unclear. This CDR3 spans 16 amino acids. The V gene's germline CDR1 is MNHNY and CDR2 SVGAGI (reference sequence). With 5 bases removed from V and 0 bases from J, the gap between germline ends came to 16 bases. The CDR3 sequence: CASSKILLGLNTEAFF. CDR3 in DNA: TGTGCCAGCAGTAAGATATTATTGGGCCTGAACACTGAAGCTTTCTTT.

The chain combines TRBV30 with TRBJ2-7; 7 bases map to TRBD1. With V trimmed by 4 bases and J by 0 bases, 3 bases remained unmatched. Germline CDR1 is GTSNPN and CDR2 is SVGIG (reference sequence). The CDR3 length is 13 residues. CDR3 sequence reads: CAWKGTVSYEQYF. The DNA for the CDR3 is TGTGCCTGGAAGGGGACAGTCTCCTACGAGCAGTACTTC.

The chain is built from TRBV2 and TRBJ2-2; D is perhaps TRBD1 (5 bases). V was shortened by 6 bases and J by 4 bases, with 15 bases between the two germline ends. Per the germline V gene, CDR1 is SNHLY and CDR2 is FYNNEI. The CDR3 totals 15 residues. The CDR3 DNA reads TGTGCCAGCAGCACCCTAAGGGGAAGCACCGGGGAGCTGTTTTTT. Its protein product is CASSTLRGSTGELFF.